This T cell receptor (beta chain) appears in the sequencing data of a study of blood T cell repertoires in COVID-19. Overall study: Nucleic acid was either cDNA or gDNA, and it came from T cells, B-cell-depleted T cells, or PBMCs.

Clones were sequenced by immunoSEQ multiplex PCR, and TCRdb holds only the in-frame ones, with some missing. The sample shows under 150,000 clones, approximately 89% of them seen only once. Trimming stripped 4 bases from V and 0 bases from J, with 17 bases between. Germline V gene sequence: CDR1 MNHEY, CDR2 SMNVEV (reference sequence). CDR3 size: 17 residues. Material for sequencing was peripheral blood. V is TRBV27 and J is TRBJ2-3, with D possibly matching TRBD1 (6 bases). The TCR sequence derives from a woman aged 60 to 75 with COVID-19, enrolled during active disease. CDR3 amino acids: CASSSTGRGASTDTQYF. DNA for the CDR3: TGTGCCAGCAGTTCTACAGGGAGAGGAGCGAGCACAGATACGCAGTATTTT.